This is a list of T cell receptor beta chains from one sample in a study of blood T cell repertoires in COVID-19. Method: immunoSEQ multiplex PCR; TCRdb's copy keeps in-frame clones and lacks some. The data show some 66,000 clones, around 82% seen once. The specimen sequenced was peripheral blood. The receptors originated from a man aged 55 to 70 with acute or convalescent COVID-19. CDR3s include the opening cysteine and the closing phenylalanine or tryptophan. D genes are given only for firm matches. A row's size may be missing; if present it is once, few, many or a size class.

clone_size,d_call,cdr3_length,v_call,j_call,cdr3_aa,cdr3_nt
-,-,16,TRBV6-5,TRBJ1-2,CASSYSAPGDNYGYTF,TGTGCCAGCAGTTACTCGGCGCCAGGGGACAACTATGGCTACACCTTC
-,-,13,TRBV19,TRBJ1-1,CATAPRGNTEAFF,TGTGCCACGGCCCCCCGGGGGAACACTGAAGCTTTCTTT
-,TRBD1,14,TRBV19,TRBJ1-5,CASSPGGRYQPQHF,TGTGCCAGTAGTCCAGGGGGACGGTATCAGCCCCAGCATTTT
-,TRBD1,15,TRBV6-5,TRBJ1-2,CASSPRDRENYGYTF,TGTGCCAGCAGTCCGCGGGACAGGGAGAACTATGGCTACACCTTC
-,TRBD2,16,TRBV4-3,TRBJ2-7,CASSRGLAGGSYEQYF,TGCGCCAGCAGCCGGGGACTAGCGGGGGGCTCTTACGAGCAGTACTTC
-,-,14,TRBV15,TRBJ1-6,CATSLQEDNSPLHF,TGTGCCACCAGCTTGCAGGAGGACAATTCACCCCTCCACTTT
-,-,13,TRBV12-3/TRBV12-4,TRBJ1-1,CASSLMGATEAFF,TGTGCCAGCAGTTTAATGGGGGCGACTGAAGCTTTCTTT
-,TRBD1,13,TRBV30,TRBJ2-1,CAWRHTGGSEQFF,TGTGCCTGGAGGCATACAGGGGGCTCTGAGCAGTTCTTC
-,-,15,TRBV5-6,TRBJ2-3,CASSPQLGSTDTQYF,TGTGCCAGCAGCCCCCAGTTGGGCAGCACAGATACGCAGTATTTT
-,-,13,TRBV12-3/TRBV12-4,TRBJ2-7,CASRTLGSYEQYF,TGTGCCAGCAGGACTCTCGGCTCCTACGAGCAGTACTTC
-,TRBD1,15,TRBV20-1,TRBJ1-5,CSASADRGNDQPQHF,TGCAGTGCTAGTGCAGACAGGGGTAACGATCAGCCCCAGCATTTT
-,TRBD2,17,TRBV18,TRBJ2-5,CASSPVTRLAGSNTQYF,TGTGCCAGCTCACCGGTTACTCGACTAGCGGGGTCAAATACCCAGTACTTC
-,TRBD1,16,TRBV7-2,TRBJ1-1,CASSSHLTGWLTEAFF,TGTGCCAGCAGCTCCCACCTGACAGGGTGGCTCACTGAAGCTTTCTTT
-,TRBD2,15,TRBV29-1,TRBJ2-1,CSVEETSGGFGEQFF,TGCAGCGTTGAAGAAACTAGCGGGGGGTTCGGTGAGCAGTTCTTC
few,-,14,TRBV5-5,TRBJ1-5,CASSVAGNYQPQHF,TGTGCCAGCAGCGTCGCAGGGAATTATCAGCCCCAGCATTTT
-,-,14,TRBV19,TRBJ2-1,CASSIEGRYNEQFF,TGTGCCAGTAGTATAGAAGGGAGATACAATGAGCAGTTCTTC
-,-,15,TRBV6-4,TRBJ1-4,CASSGSRLSNEKLFF,TGTGCCAGCAGTGGGTCCAGGCTCTCTAATGAAAAACTGTTTTTT
once,-,15,TRBV4-2,TRBJ1-2,CASSQVDSTNYGYTF,TGTGCCAGCAGCCAAGTTGACAGTACTAACTATGGCTACACCTTC
-,TRBD1,15,TRBV18,TRBJ2-2,CASSGQLSNTGELFF,TGTGCCAGTTCGGGACAGCTGTCGAACACCGGGGAGCTGTTTTTT
-,-,16,TRBV30,TRBJ1-1,CAWSQSAGRKNTEAFF,TGTGCCTGGAGCCAATCCGCGGGACGCAAGAACACTGAAGCTTTCTTT
-,TRBD2,14,TRBV7-8,TRBJ2-2,CASSSGGNTGELFF,TGTGCCAGCAGCAGCGGGGGCAACACCGGGGAGCTGTTTTTT
-,-,15,TRBV2,TRBJ1-1,CASSDRGGKGTEAFF,TGTGCCAGCAGTGACCGGGGAGGTAAGGGGACTGAAGCTTTCTTT